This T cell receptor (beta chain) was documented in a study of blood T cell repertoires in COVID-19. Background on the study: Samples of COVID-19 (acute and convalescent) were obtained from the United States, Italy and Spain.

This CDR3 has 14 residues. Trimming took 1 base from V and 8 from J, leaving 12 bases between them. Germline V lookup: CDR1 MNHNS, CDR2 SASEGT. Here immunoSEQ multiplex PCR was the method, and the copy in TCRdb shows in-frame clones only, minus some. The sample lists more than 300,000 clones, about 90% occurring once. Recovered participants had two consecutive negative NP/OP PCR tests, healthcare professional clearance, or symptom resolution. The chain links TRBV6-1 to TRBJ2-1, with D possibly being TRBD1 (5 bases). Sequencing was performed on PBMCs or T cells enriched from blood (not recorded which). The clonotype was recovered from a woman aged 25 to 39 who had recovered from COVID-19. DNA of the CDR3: TGTGCCAGCAGTGAAGTTTACAGGTCCGATGAGCAGTTCTTC. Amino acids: CASSEVYRSDEQFF.